The rows below give T cell receptor beta chains drawn from one sample of a study of blood T cell repertoires in COVID-19. TCRdb's table, derived via immunoSEQ multiplex PCR, lists solely in-frame clones and lacks some. In the table there are about 100,000 clones, about 80% of which are singletons. The sequenced sample consisted of peripheral blood. These receptors were obtained from a man between 60 and 70 years old with acute or convalescent COVID-19. The CDR3 runs from the conserved cysteine through the conserved F or W. The order of the fields is V gene, CDR3 length, J gene, clone size, CDR3 protein. Clone size is stated in some rows and not others, as once, few, many or a class when expanded.

>TRBV5-4|15|TRBJ2-1|NA
CASSLGAGSYNEQFF
>TRBV21-1|17|TRBJ2-1|NA
CASSKEGDRGRDNEQFF
>TRBV29-1|15|TRBJ2-1|NA
CSVDSERGLYNEQFF
>TRBV7-2|13|TRBJ1-5|NA
CASSLLFDQPQHF
>TRBV11-2|15|TRBJ2-1|NA
CASSLSQGSYNEQFF
>TRBV7-9|13|TRBJ2-7|NA
CASGGGGTYEQYF
>TRBV5-1|14|TRBJ1-1|NA
CASSWDRGLGEAFF
>TRBV11-3|17|TRBJ1-2|NA
CASSSAIGQGAHYGYTF
>TRBV5-1|13|TRBJ2-2|NA
CASSFHRAGELFF
>TRBV11-2|12|TRBJ1-2|NA
CASSGGYYGYTF
>TRBV6-6|13|TRBJ2-5|NA
CASSSQGHETQYF
>TRBV5-4|15|TRBJ2-7|NA
CASSFRGSRSYEQYF
>TRBV7-9|13|TRBJ1-1|NA
CASSTGQGLEAFF
>TRBV14|14|TRBJ1-1|NA
CASSHLGGNTEAFF
>TRBV5-1|14|NA|NA
CASSSGLGNYEQYF
>TRBV6-2/TRBV6-3|15|TRBJ1-2|NA
CASSYSSGGNYGYTF
>TRBV27|15|TRBJ1-6|NA
CASRPGTGGYSPLHF
>TRBV7-7|16|TRBJ2-5|NA
CASSLGGLAGERAQYF
>TRBV21-1|19|TRBJ2-1|NA
CASSSVTSGRPSSYNEQFF
>TRBV5-5|14|TRBJ1-1|NA
CASSNRRGNTEAFF
>TRBV5-4|13|TRBJ2-2|NA
CASRESLTGELFF
>TRBV15|16|TRBJ1-5|NA
CATSRAGDGRTQPQHF
>TRBV27|16|TRBJ2-1|NA
CASSHGTSGRVSEQFF
>TRBV5-1|15|TRBJ1-5|NA
CASSFGTGGNQPQHF
>TRBV6-5|12|TRBJ1-1|NA
CATNRENTEAFF
>TRBV27|15|TRBJ2-1|NA
CASSPGGSQGYQQFF
>TRBV19|15|TRBJ1-5|NA
CASSITGEESQPQHF
>TRBV7-9|15|TRBJ1-2|NA
CASSPLGQVNYGYTF
>TRBV3-1/TRBV3-2|16|TRBJ2-3|NA
CASSQDWGGTTDTQYF
>TRBV9|14|TRBJ2-5|NA
CASSTSPARETQYF
>TRBV6-5|14|TRBJ1-1|few
CASSRPGGNTEAFF
>TRBV24-1|16|TRBJ2-1|NA
CATSGHPGQGHNEQFF
>TRBV7-9|13|TRBJ2-7|NA
CASSLAGGYEQYF
>TRBV19|13|TRBJ2-3|NA
CASSGLAGDTQYF
>TRBV3-1/TRBV3-2|14|TRBJ1-4|NA
CASKGGGANEKLFF